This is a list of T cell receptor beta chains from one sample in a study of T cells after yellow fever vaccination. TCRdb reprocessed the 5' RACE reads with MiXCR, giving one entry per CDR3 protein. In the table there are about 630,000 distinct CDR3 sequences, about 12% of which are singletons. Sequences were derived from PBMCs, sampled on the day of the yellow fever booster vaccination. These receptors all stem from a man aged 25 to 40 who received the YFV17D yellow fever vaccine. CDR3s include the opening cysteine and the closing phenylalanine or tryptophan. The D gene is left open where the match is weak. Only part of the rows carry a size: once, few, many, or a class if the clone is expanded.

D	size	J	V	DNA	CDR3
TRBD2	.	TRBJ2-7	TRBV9	TGTGCCAGCAGCGCTGGACTAGCGGGGCCCTACGAGCAGTACTTC	CASSAGLAGPYEQYF
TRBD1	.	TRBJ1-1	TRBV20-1	TGCAGTGCTCCCAAAAACCGGGACAGAGTCCTGGGAACACGTACTGAAGCTTTCTTT	CSAPKNRDRVLGTRTEAFF
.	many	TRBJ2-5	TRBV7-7	TGTGCTAGCAGCCCCGGTCGGTTGATTACTAGAGGACAAGAGACCCAGTACTTC	CASSPGRLITRGQETQYF
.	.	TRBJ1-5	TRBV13	TGTGCCAGCAGCTTAATGGGGTCCAATCAGCCCCAGCATTTT	CASSLMGSNQPQHF
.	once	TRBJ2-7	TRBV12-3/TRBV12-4	TGTGCCAGCAGTTTACGTGGCTCCGGGGAGCAGTACTTC	CASSLRGSGEQYF
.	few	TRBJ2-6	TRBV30	TGTGCCTGGAGGGGGGCTGGGGCCAACGTCCTGACTTTC	CAWRGAGANVLTF
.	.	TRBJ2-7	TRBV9	TGTGCCAGCAGCGTAGCGGGGACTTCCTACGAGCAGTACTTC	CASSVAGTSYEQYF
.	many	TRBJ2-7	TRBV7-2	TGTGCCAGCAGCCCCAGAAACCTCTACGAGCAGTACTTC	CASSPRNLYEQYF
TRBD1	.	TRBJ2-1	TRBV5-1	TGCGCCAGCGAACCGAATTTTAGGACAGGGACCTACAATGAGCAGTTCTTC	CASEPNFRTGTYNEQFF
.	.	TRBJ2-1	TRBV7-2	TGTGCCAGCAGCTTAGGGGGGGAGGCGGTTTCCAATGAGCAGTTCTTC	CASSLGGEAVSNEQFF
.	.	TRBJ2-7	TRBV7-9	TGTGCCAGCAGCCCATCCGGGATTGACTACGAGCAGTACTTC	CASSPSGIDYEQYF
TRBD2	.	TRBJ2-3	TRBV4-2	TGTGCCAGCAGCCCCGGGGGGGGCGGGATGATAGATACGCAGTATTTT	CASSPGGGGMIDTQYF
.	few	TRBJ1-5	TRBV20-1	TGCAGTGCTAGAGCAGCCGGGGCGCGGAGCAATCAGCCCCAGCATTTT	CSARAAGARSNQPQHF
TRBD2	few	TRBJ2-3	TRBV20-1	TGCAGTGCTACGCCTAGGGCGCTAGCGGGAGGTCGAACAGATACGCAGTATTTT	CSATPRALAGGRTDTQYF
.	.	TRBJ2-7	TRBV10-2	TGCGCCAGCAACCTAGGGGCTAGCGCGGGCGAGCAGTACTTC	CASNLGASAGEQYF
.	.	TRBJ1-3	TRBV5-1	TGCGCCAGCAGCACCACAGGTACTGGAAACACCATATATTTT	CASSTTGTGNTIYF
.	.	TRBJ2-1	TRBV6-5	TGTGCCAGCAGTTACTCGCCCCAACTCGGGGCCAACAATGAGCAGTTCTTC	CASSYSPQLGANNEQFF
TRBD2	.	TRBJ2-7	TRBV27	TGTGCCAGCAGTTTCTCCCTAGCGGGAGTAGGGGAGCAGTACTTC	CASSFSLAGVGEQYF
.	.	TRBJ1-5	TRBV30	TGTGCCTGGAGCCCTGACACGATTAATCAGCCCCAGCATTTT	CAWSPDTINQPQHF
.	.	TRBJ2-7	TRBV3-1	TGTGCCAGCAGCCACTCTCGAACGGGTGAGCAGTACTTC	CASSHSRTGEQYF
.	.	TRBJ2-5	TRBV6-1	TGTGCCAGCAGTGGCTTCGGGGGTAGGGAGACCCAGTACTTC	CASSGFGGRETQYF
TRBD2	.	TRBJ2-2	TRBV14	TGTGCCAGCAGCCACCCCGGGACTAGCGTTCTAGAGGGCACCGGGGAGCTGTTTTTT	CASSHPGTSVLEGTGELFF
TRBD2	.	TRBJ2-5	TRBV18	TGTGCCAGCTCACCAATACTTCAAGCGGGAGGGCCGGAGACCCAGTACTTC	CASSPILQAGGPETQYF
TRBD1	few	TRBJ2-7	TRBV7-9	TGTGCCAGCAGCTTAGGAGGGGGCGATCTCTACGAGCAGTACTTC	CASSLGGGDLYEQYF
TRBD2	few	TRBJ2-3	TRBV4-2	TGTGCCAGCAGCCCAGCCGCGGGACTAGCGGGAGGGTGGAGCACAGATACGCAGTATTTT	CASSPAAGLAGGWSTDTQYF
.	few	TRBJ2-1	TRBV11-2	TGTGCCAGCAGCCCCGGCTGGCGGGCGCCCTACAATGAGCAGTTCTTC	CASSPGWRAPYNEQFF
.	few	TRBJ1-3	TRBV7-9	TGTGCCAGCAGCTTAGCGCCCTCTGGAAACACCATATATTTT	CASSLAPSGNTIYF
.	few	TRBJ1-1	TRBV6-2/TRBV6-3	TGTGCCAGCAGACCCTCCGGGGACACTGAAGCTTTCTTT	CASRPSGDTEAFF
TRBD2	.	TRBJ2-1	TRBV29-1	TGCAGCGTTCGGCTCGATGGGACTAGTGGTTATGAGCAGTTCTTC	CSVRLDGTSGYEQFF
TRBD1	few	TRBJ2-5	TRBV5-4	TGTGCCAGCAGTAAATCGGGACAGGGTGCGGCCCAGTACTTC	CASSKSGQGAAQYF
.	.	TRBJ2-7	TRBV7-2	TGTGCCAGCAGCTTAGAGTACTTCGCAAACTACGAGCAGTACTTC	CASSLEYFANYEQYF
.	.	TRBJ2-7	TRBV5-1	TGCGCCAGCAGCTTGGATTCAGGGGAGGTCGACGAGCAGTACTTC	CASSLDSGEVDEQYF
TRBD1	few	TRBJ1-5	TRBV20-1	TGCAGTGCTGTCACAGGGGGAGGGTATCAGCCCCAGCATTTT	CSAVTGGGYQPQHF
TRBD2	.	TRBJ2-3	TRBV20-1	TGCAGTGCCGGCCCTAGCGGTAAAGGAGCAGATACGCAGTATTTT	CSAGPSGKGADTQYF
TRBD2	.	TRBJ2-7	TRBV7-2	TGTGCCAGCAGCGTCTCCGGGACTAGCGGAGAGCAGTACTTC	CASSVSGTSGEQYF
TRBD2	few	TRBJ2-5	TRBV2	TGTGCCAGCATCCCCTTGGGGACTAGCGGGAGGGTGGAGACCCAGTACTTC	CASIPLGTSGRVETQYF
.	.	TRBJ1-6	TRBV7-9	TGTGCCAGCACCCCCGGGGAGAGTAATTCACCCCTCCACTTT	CASTPGESNSPLHF
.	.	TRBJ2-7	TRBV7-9	TGTGCCAGCAGCTCATCAAAGGGCTACGAGCAGTACTTC	CASSSSKGYEQYF
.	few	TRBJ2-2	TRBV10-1	TGCGCCAGCAGTGAAGGGCAGGGTGAGCTGTTTTTT	CASSEGQGELFF
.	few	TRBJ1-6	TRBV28	TGTGCCAGCACTTATCCGGGGGCCGGTTTGTCACCCCTCCACTTT	CASTYPGAGLSPLHF
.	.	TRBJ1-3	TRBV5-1	TGCGCCAGCAGCCCCTCCTTCGGATTGAGAAACACCATATATTTT	CASSPSFGLRNTIYF
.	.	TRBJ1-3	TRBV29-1	TGCAGCGTTGTGACCGGGGGCAACACCATATATTTT	CSVVTGGNTIYF
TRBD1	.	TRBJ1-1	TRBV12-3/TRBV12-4	TGTGCCAGCAGCCAAGGGGGCACTGTAACTGAAGCTTTCTTT	CASSQGGTVTEAFF
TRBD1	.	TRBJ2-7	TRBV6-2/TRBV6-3	TGTGCCAGCAGCCCTCTTCGGACAGGGAGGAACGAGCAGTACTTC	CASSPLRTGRNEQYF
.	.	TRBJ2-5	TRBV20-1	TGCAGTGCTAGAGATTTGGGGCGGGAGACCCAGTACTTC	CSARDLGRETQYF
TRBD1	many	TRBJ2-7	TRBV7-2	TGTGCCAGCAGCCGAGGACAGGTCACGGTCTACGAGCAGTACTTC	CASSRGQVTVYEQYF
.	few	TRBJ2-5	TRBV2	TGTGCCAGCAGTGACTACCGAAGAAAAGAGACCCAGTACTTC	CASSDYRRKETQYF
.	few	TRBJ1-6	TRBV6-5	TGTGCCAGCAGTTATTCGTCGAGGAATTCACCCCTCCACTTT	CASSYSSRNSPLHF
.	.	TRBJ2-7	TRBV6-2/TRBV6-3	TGTGCCAGCAGTTACAGGTCAGGGGCGAGCGGACTCTCCTACGAGCAGTACTTC	CASSYRSGASGLSYEQYF
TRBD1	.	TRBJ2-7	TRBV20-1	TGCAGTGCTAGAGATCCTCGACGGGGACAGCGAACCTACGAGCAGTACTTC	CSARDPRRGQRTYEQYF
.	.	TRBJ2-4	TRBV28	TGTGCCAGCAGTTTTGTAGTAAAGGCTCAAGCCAAAAACATTCAGTACTTC	CASSFVVKAQAKNIQYF